This T cell receptor beta chain was retrieved from a study of T-cell memory formation after mild COVID-19. Study information: There were largely donor-specific TCR clusters. Whole-study results and caveats: SARS-CoV-2 specificity of second-wave clones peaking day 37 was unconfirmed. The study found contracting CD4+ clones mainly in CM and EM and contracting CD8+ clones in EMRA.

Regarding this clonotype: What it binds is unknown.

Trimming left V 1 base short and J 3 bases short, with 7 bases between. CDR3 size: 14 residues. Germline V gene lookup returns CDR1 SGHTA and CDR2 FQGNSA. Each CDR3 protein gets one entry after TCRdb re-called the 5' RACE reads with MiXCR. The data show some 120,000 distinct CDR3 sequences, 15% to 20% seen once. This clonotype originated in a man younger than 35 who had mild COVID-19 (a few samples of this study predate the infection). Cell type and time point are not known. Sequencing was carried out using PBMCs or a T cell subset sorted from them (not recorded which). The chain combines TRBV7-2 with TRBJ2-1; D remains unclear. The CDR3 is CASSLEAVYNEQFF. The CDR3 DNA is TGTGCCAGCAGCTTAGAAGCAGTCTACAATGAGCAGTTCTTC.